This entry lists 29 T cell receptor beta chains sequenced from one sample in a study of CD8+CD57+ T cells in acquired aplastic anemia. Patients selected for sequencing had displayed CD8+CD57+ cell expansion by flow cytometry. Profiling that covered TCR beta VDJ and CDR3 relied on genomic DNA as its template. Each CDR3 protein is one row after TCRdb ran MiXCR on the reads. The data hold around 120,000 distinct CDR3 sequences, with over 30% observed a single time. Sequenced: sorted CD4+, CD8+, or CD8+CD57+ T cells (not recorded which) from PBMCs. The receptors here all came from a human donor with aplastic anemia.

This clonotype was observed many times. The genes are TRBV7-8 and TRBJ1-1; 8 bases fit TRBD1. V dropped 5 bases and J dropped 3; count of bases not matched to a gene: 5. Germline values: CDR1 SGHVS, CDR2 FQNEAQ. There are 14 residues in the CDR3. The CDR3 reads CASSLGQGDTEAFF. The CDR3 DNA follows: TGTGCCAGCAGCCTTGGACAGGGAGACACTGAAGCTTTCTTT.

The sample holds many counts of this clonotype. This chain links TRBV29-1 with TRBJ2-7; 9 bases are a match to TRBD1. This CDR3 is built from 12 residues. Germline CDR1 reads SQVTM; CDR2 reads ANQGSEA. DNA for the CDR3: TGCAGCGTCGAAAGAGGAGGGACAGGGATTCCCGTC. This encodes CSVERGGTGIPV.

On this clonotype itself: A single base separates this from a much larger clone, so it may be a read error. CDR3 loop: CVSSSGQSSYNEQFF. The CDR3 nucleotides are TGTGTCAGCAGCTCCGGACAGAGCTCCTACAATGAGCAGTTCTTC. The J gene is TRBJ2-1, the V gene TRBV11-2, with D perhaps matching TRBD1 (6 bases). This CDR3 has 15 amino acids. From germline, CDR1 is SGHAT and CDR2 FQNNGV.

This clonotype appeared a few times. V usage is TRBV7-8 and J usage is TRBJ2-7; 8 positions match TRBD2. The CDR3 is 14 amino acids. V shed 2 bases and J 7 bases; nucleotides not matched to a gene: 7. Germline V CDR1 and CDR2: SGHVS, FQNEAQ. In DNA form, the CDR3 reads TGTGCCAGCAGCTTAAGTAGCGGGGCGGGGGAGCAGTACTTC. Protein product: CASSLSSGAGEQYF. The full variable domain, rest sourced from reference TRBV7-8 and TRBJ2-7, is GAGVSQSPRYKVAKRGQDVALRCDPISGHVSLFWYQQALGQGPEFLTYFQNEAQLDKSGLPSDRFFAERPEGSVSTLKIQRTQQEDSAVYLCASSLSSGAGEQYFGPGTRLTVT.

This CDR3 reads CASSLSDLQETQYF. CDR3 nucleotides: TGTGCCAGCAGTTTAAGTGACCTCCAAGAGACCCAGTACTTC. The rearrangement joins TRBV12-3 or TRBV12-4 to TRBJ2-5; D gene uncertain. The ends were cut back, 2 bases at V and 1 base at J, with 8 bases in the middle. This CDR3 is 14 amino acids long.

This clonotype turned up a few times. The CDR3 loop reads CAISDPPGSTERGETQYF. CDR3 in DNA: TGTGCCATCAGTGACCCCCCGGGTTCGACCGAGAGGGGAGAGACCCAGTACTTC. The chain joins TRBV10-3 to TRBJ2-5; TRBD1 or TRBD2 may be the D gene (5 bases each). Per germline, CDR1 ENHRY and CDR2 SYGVKD. The CDR3 is 18 residues long. V dropped 3 bases and J dropped 4 bases, with 24 bases sitting between them.

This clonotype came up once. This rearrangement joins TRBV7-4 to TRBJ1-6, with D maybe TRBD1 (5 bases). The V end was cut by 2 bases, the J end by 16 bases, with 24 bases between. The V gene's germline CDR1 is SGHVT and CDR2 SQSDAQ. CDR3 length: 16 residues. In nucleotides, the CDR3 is TGTGCCAGCAGCTTAACCCCAGGGTCGGGCATCCCTCCTCTCCACTTT. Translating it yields CASSLTPGSGIPPLHF.

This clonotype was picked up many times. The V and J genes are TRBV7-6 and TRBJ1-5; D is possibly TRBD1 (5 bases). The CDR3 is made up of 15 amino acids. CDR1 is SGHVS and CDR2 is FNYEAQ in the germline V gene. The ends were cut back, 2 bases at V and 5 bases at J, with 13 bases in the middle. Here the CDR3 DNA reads TGTGCCAGCAGCTTAAGGGCAGGGCCAGATCAGCCCCAGCATTTT. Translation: CASSLRAGPDQPQHF.

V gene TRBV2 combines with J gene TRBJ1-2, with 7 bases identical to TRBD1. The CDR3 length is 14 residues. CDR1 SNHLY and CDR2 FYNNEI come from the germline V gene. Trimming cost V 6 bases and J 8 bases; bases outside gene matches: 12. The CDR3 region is CASSSPDRVAGYTF. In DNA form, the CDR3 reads TGTGCCAGCAGCTCCCCTGACAGGGTGGCGGGCTACACCTTC.

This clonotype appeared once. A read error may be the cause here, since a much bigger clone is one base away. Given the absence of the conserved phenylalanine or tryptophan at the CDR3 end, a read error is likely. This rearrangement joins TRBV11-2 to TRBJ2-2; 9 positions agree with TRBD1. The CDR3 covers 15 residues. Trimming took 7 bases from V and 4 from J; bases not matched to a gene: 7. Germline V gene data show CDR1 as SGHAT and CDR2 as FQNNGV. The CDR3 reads CASTLQGAGTGELFC. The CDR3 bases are TGTGCCAGCACTCTACAGGGGGCAGGCACCGGGGAGCTGTTTTGT.

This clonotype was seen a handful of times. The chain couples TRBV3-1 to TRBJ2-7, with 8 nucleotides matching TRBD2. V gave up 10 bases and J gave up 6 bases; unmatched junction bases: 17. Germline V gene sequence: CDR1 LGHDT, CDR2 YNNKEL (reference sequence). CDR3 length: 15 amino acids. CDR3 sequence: CATSTRGGLNSEQYF. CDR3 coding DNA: TGTGCCACTTCTACCCGCGGGGGGCTAAACTCCGAGCAGTACTTC.

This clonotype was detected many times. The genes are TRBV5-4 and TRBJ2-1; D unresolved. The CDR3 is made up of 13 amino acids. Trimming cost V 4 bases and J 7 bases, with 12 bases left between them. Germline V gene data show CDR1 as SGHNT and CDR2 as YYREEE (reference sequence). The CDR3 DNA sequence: TGTGCCAGCAGCGTACGAGCGAGGAATGAGCAGTTCTTC. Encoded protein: CASSVRARNEQFF.

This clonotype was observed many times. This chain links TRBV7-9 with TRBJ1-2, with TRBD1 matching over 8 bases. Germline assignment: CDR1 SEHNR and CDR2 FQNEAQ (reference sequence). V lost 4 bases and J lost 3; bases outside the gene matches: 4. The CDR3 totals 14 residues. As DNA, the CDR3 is TGTGCCAGCAGCTGGGAGACAGGGGACTATGGCTACACCTTC. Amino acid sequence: CASSWETGDYGYTF.

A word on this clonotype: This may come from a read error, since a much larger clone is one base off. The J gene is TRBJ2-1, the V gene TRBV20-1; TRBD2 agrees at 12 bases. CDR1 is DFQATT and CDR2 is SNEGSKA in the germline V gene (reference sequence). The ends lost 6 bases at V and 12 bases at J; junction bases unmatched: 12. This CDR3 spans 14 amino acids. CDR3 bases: TGCAGTGCCAAACTAGCGGGGGGCTGGGTTGTGCAGTTCTTC. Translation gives CSAKLAGGWVVQFF.

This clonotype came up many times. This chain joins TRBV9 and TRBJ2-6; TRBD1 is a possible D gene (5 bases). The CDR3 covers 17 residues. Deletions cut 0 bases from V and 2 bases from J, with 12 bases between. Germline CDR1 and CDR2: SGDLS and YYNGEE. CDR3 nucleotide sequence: TGTGCCAGCAGCGTAGGTGGCAGGGCCCCTGGGGCCAACGTCCTGACTTTC. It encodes CASSVGGRAPGANVLTF.

The CDR3 loop is CATSRALHRGQGNTIYF. CDR3 sequence (DNA): TGTGCCACCAGCAGAGCTTTACACAGGGGGCAAGGAAACACCATATATTTT. The chain links TRBV15 to TRBJ1-3; the match to TRBD1 covers 9 bases. J lost 4 bases, V lost 1 base, and 8 bases had no gene match. CDR3 length: 17 residues. From germline, CDR1 is LNHNV and CDR2 YYDKDF (reference sequence).

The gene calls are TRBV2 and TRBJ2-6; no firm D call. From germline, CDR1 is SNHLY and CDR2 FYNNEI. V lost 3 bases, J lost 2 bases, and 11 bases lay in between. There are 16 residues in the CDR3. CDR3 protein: CASSDMVGAGANVLTF. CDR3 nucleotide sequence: TGTGCCAGCAGTGATATGGTGGGCGCTGGGGCCAACGTCCTGACTTTC. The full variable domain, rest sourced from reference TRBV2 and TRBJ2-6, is EPEVTQTPSHQVTQMGQEVILRCVPISNHLYFYWYRQILGQKVEFLVSFYNNEISEKSEIFDDQFSVERPDGSNFTLKIRSTKLEDSAMYFCASSDMVGAGANVLTFGAGSRLTVL.

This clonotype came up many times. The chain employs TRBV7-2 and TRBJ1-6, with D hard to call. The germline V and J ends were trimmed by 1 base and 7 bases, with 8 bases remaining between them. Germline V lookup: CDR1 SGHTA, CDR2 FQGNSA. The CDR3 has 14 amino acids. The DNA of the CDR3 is TGTGCCAGCAGCTTAGGACGGAGCAATTCACCCCTCCACTTT. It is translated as CASSLGRSNSPLHF.

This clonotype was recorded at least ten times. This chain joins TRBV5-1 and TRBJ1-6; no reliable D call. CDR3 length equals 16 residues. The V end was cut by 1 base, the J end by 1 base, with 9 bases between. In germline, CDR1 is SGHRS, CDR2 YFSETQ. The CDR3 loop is CASSLYTESYNSPLHF. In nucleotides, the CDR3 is TGCGCCAGCAGCTTGTATACAGAGTCCTATAATTCACCCCTCCACTTT.

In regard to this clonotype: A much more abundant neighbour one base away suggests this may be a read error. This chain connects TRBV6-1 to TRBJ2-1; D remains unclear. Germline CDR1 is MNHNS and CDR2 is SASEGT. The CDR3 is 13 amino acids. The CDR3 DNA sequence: TGTGGCAGCAGCCCTTCCGGTGCCAATGAGCAGTTCTTC. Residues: CGSSPSGANEQFF.

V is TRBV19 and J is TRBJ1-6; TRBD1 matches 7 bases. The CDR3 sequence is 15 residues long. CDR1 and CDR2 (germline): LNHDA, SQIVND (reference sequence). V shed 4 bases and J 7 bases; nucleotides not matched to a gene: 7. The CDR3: CASSSPGQENSPLHF. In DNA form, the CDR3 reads TGTGCCAGTAGTAGCCCCGGACAGGAAAATTCACCCCTCCACTTT.

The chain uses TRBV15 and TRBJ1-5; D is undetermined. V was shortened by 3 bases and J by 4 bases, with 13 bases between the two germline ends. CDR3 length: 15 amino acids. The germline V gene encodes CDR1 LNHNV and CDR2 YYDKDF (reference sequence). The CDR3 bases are TGTGCCACCAGCAGCGCGGTCTTACGGAATCAGCCCCAGCATTTT. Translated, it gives CATSSAVLRNQPQHF.

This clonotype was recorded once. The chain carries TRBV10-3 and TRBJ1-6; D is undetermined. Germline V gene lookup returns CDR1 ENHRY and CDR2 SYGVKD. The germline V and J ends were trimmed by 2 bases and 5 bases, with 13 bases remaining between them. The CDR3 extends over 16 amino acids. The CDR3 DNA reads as TGTGCCATCAGTGAGGGTGTCCTATCCGATAATTCACCCCTCCACTTT. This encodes CAISEGVLSDNSPLHF.

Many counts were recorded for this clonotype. The CDR3 DNA is TGCGCCAGCAGCGCGGGGGCGTACATGGGCCAAGAGACCCAGTACTTC. It codes for CASSAGAYMGQETQYF. The rearrangement uses TRBV5-1 and TRBJ2-5; D might be TRBD2 (7 bases). CDR3 size: 16 residues. Germline V gene sequence: CDR1 SGHRS, CDR2 YFSETQ. Trimming pared 4 bases from V and 1 base from J, leaving 17 bases between.

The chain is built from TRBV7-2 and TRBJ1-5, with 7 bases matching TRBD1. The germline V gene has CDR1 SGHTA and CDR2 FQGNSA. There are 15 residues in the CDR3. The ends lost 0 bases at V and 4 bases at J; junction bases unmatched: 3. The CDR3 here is CASSLAQGSNQPQHF. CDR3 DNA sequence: TGTGCCAGCAGCTTAGCACAGGGGAGTAATCAGCCCCAGCATTTT. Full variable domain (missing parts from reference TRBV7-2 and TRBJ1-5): GAGVSQSPSNKVTEKGKDVELRCDPISGHTALYWYRQSLGQGLEFLIYFQGNSAPDKSGLPSDRFSAERTGGSVSTLTIQRTQQEDSAVYLCASSLAQGSNQPQHFGDGTRLSIL.

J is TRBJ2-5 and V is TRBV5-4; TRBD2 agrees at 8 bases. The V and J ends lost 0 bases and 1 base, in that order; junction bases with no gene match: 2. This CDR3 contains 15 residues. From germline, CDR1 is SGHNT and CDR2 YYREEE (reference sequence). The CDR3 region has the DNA TGTGCCAGCAGCTTGGGGGGACTAGGCCAAGAGACCCAGTACTTC. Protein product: CASSLGGLGQETQYF.

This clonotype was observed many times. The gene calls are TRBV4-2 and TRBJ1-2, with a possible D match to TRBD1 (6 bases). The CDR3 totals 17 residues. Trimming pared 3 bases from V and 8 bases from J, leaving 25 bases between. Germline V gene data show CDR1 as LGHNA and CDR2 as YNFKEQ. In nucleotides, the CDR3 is TGTGCCAGCAGCCAGGTGATGACGAACAGGGACAAGGGAGGCTACACCTTC. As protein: CASSQVMTNRDKGGYTF.

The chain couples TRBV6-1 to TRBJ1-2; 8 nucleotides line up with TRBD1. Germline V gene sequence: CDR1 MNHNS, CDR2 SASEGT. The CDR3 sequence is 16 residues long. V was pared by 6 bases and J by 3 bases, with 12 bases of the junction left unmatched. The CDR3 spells CASSPVGTGGYYGYTF. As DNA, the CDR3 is TGTGCCAGCAGCCCCGTGGGGACAGGAGGCTACTATGGCTACACCTTC.

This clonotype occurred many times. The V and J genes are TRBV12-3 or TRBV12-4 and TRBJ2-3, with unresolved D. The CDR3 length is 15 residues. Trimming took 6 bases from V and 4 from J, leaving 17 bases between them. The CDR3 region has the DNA TGTGCCAGCAGCCATAGATCCAACCGGGCAGATACGCAGTATTTT. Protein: CASSHRSNRADTQYF.